The 24 T cell receptor beta chains presented below share a single source sample, sequenced in a study. A single record per CDR3 protein comes from TCRdb applying MiXCR to the 5' RACE reads. The repertoire holds approximately 21,000 distinct CDR3 sequences, with 30% as singletons. Sequenced sample: tumor-infiltrating naive CD4+ T cells sorted from the breast tumor. Subset: naive CD4+ T cells, CD4+CD45RA+CD25-. Receptors originate from a female donor with breast cancer.

This clonotype is medium-sized in the sample. The chain recombines TRBV12-3 or TRBV12-4 with TRBJ1-1; 10 nucleotides line up with TRBD1. Trimming at V came to 8 bases and at J to 3 bases, leaving 6 bases not matched to a gene. This CDR3 contains 14 residues. The CDR3 region is CASVGTGEDTEAFF. In nucleotides, the CDR3 is TGTGCCAGCGTTGGGACAGGGGAGGACACTGAAGCTTTCTTT.

The chain is built from TRBV10-2 and TRBJ2-1; D perhaps matches TRBD1 (7 bases). CDR1 is WSHSY and CDR2 is SAAADI in the germline V gene. The CDR3 length is 15 residues. Trimming pared 2 bases from V and 10 bases from J, leaving 18 bases between. DNA of the CDR3: TGCGCCAGCAGTGAGAGCAGCAGGGGGGTGGGGGAGCAGTTCTTC. It specifies CASSESSRGVGEQFF.

The chain joins TRBV6-1 to TRBJ2-3; no definite D call. This CDR3 has 12 residues. In germline, CDR1 is MNHNS, CDR2 SASEGT. Trimming stripped 6 bases from V and 2 bases from J, with 6 bases between. CDR3 bases: TGTGCCAGCAGACCTCCCACAGATACGCAGTATTTT. It codes for CASRPPTDTQYF.

This clonotype was observed many times. V gene TRBV12-3 or TRBV12-4 combines with J gene TRBJ2-1; 10 nucleotides agree with TRBD2. CDR3 length: 15 amino acids. V was clipped by 3 bases and J by 4 bases; unmatched bases: 3. CDR3 DNA: TGTGCCAGCAGTTTCGGACTAGCGGTTTACAATGAGCAGTTCTTC. The encoded protein is CASSFGLAVYNEQFF.

The chain couples TRBV29-1 to TRBJ2-1, with D uncertain. Trimming removed 1 base at V and 4 bases at J, with 23 bases between. The CDR3 extends over 18 amino acids. Germline V gives CDR1 SQVTM, CDR2 ANQGSEA. The CDR3 DNA is TGCAGCGTTGAAGCTGGTGTCATCCGGATCCCCCTGTACAATGAGCAGTTCTTC. This encodes CSVEAGVIRIPLYNEQFF.

This rearrangement joins TRBV7-6 to TRBJ2-6; TRBD1 aligns across 10 bases. The germline V gene has CDR1 SGHVS and CDR2 FNYEAQ. The V and J ends lost 1 base and 0 bases, in that order; junction bases with no gene match: 6. The CDR3 has 19 amino acids. This CDR3 is CASSLVGTGVISGANVLTF. In nucleotides, the CDR3 is TGTGCCAGCAGCTTAGTCGGGACAGGGGTCATCTCTGGGGCCAACGTCCTGACTTTC.

The chain combines TRBV7-2 with TRBJ2-1, with a tentative D call TRBD2 (6 bases). This CDR3 has 14 residues. CDR1 is SGHTA and CDR2 is FQGNSA in the germline V gene. Trimming left V 0 bases short and J 4 bases short, with 7 bases between. CDR3 region: CASSLATRYNEQFF. In DNA form, the CDR3 reads TGTGCCAGCAGCTTAGCGACTAGGTACAATGAGCAGTTCTTC.

This clonotype is labeled medium-sized. This sequence joins TRBV29-1 and TRBJ2-3, with D perhaps matching TRBD1 (5 bases). V lost 7 bases to trimming and J lost 0 bases, with 11 bases between them. The CDR3 consists of 13 residues. Germline-derived CDR1 and CDR2 are SQVTM and ANQGSEA. CDR3 in DNA: TGCAGCGGCCTGACAGCTAGCACAGATACGCAGTATTTT. Protein product: CSGLTASTDTQYF.

Concerning this clonotype: This clone may be a read error of a much larger clone one base away. V gene TRBV24-1 combines with J gene TRBJ2-1; D remains unclear. In germline, CDR1 is KGHDR, CDR2 SFDVKD. The CDR3 spans 16 residues. CDR3 nucleotide sequence: TGTGCCACCAGTGATGGGCCCATAAGTTCCTACAATAAGCAGTTCTTC. As protein: CATSDGPISSYNKQFF.

A remark on this clonotype: A read error is likely, as this CDR3 ends without the conserved phenylalanine or tryptophan. J is TRBJ2-1 and V is TRBV15; 9 bases match TRBD2. V lost 4 bases to trimming and J lost 4 bases; unmatched junction nucleotides: 5. CDR1 is LNHNV, CDR2 YYDKDF, per germline (reference sequence). The CDR3 runs to 15 residues. For the CDR3, the DNA is TGTGCCACCAGCATGGCTAGCGGGGAATACAATGAGCAGTTCCTC. Its translation is CATSMASGEYNEQFL.

This chain connects TRBV6-5 to TRBJ1-1, with 9 bases lining up with TRBD1. V gave up 7 bases and J gave up 5 bases; unmatched junction bases: 8. The CDR3 extends over 14 amino acids. Germline values: CDR1 MNHEY, CDR2 SVGAGI. The CDR3 loop is CASNTGTGRTEAFF. DNA of the CDR3: TGTGCCAGCAACACCGGGACAGGGCGGACTGAAGCTTTCTTT.

Turning to this clonotype: A read error may account for a junction end that differs from germline. The gene calls are TRBV4-2 and TRBJ1-1; the D is unclear. The CDR3 loop spans 13 amino acids. Germline CDR1 is LGHNA and CDR2 is YNFKEQ. CDR3 protein: CASSSRSNTEAFF. CDR3 bases: TGTGCCAGCAGCTCAAGATCAAACACTGAAGCTTTTTTT.

A few counts support this clonotype. The J gene is TRBJ2-3, the V gene TRBV20-1; D not resolved. CDR3 length equals 14 residues. The V end was cut by 0 bases, the J end by 5 bases, with 12 bases between. From germline, CDR1 is DFQATT and CDR2 SNEGSKA (reference sequence). CDR3 loop: CSARDPYARDTQYF. CDR3 sequence (DNA): TGCAGTGCTAGAGATCCCTACGCTCGAGATACGCAGTATTTT.

This chain connects TRBV7-7 to TRBJ2-5; 10 nucleotides line up with TRBD2. This CDR3 is built from 17 residues. Trimming at V came to 2 bases and at J to 5 bases, leaving 11 bases not matched to a gene. CDR1 and CDR2 (germline): SSHAT, FNYEAQ (reference sequence). CDR3 nucleotides: TGTGCCAGCAGCTTAAACGCAGCGGGAGGGCCGGGGGAGACCCAGTACTTC. Its protein product is CASSLNAAGGPGETQYF.

This clonotype was detected a few times. Germline is not matched at one junction end, which may reflect a read error. The gene calls are TRBV10-3 and TRBJ2-5; D might be TRBD2 (6 bases). This CDR3 comprises 12 residues. In germline, CDR1 is ENHRY, CDR2 SYGVKD. DNA for the CDR3: TGTGCCATTAGCCGCCCGGGAGAGACCCAGTGCTTC. As protein: CAISRPGETQCF.

This clonotype was counted ten times or more. The gene calls are TRBV6-2 or TRBV6-3 and TRBJ1-5; a possible D gene is TRBD1 (6 bases). The CDR3 is 17 amino acids. Trimming left V 5 bases short and J 4 bases short, with 21 bases between. CDR1 and CDR2 from the germline V gene are MNHEY and SVGEGT. The CDR3 sequence is CASSVPSGTPPNQPQHF. In DNA, the CDR3 is TGTGCCAGCAGTGTCCCCTCGGGGACACCGCCTAATCAGCCCCAGCATTTT.

The genes are TRBV7-2 and TRBJ2-7, with 10 nucleotides matching TRBD1. The CDR3 has 14 amino acids. V lost 6 bases, J lost 7 bases, and 9 bases stayed unmatched. The germline V gene has CDR1 SGHTA and CDR2 FQGNSA. Here the CDR3 reads CASSQTGGKREQYF. CDR3 nucleotide sequence: TGTGCCAGCAGTCAGACAGGGGGCAAGCGGGAGCAGTACTTC. The full variable domain, completed using reference TRBV7-2 and TRBJ2-7, is GAGVSQSPSNKVTEKGKDVELRCDPISGHTALYWYRQSLGQGLEFLIYFQGNSAPDKSGLPSDRFSAERTGGSVSTLTIQRTQQEDSAVYLCASSQTGGKREQYFGPGTRLTVT.

Remarks on this clonotype: A much bigger clone sits one base away, suggesting this may be a read error. V usage is TRBV6-5 and J usage is TRBJ1-2; D is unresolved. The CDR3 sequence is 14 residues long. Between the trimmed V and J ends, which lost 2 bases and 4 bases, there was a span of 11 bases. From germline, CDR1 is MNHEY and CDR2 SVGAGI. The CDR3 bases are TGTGCCAGCAGTTACGGATCTTACCTCTATGGCTACACCTTC. As protein: CASSYGSYLYGYTF.

This clonotype was counted a few times. The V gene is TRBV11-2, the J gene TRBJ2-7; D not certain. This CDR3 region has 14 residues. Deletions cut 4 bases from V and 2 bases from J, with 12 bases between. Germline CDR1 is SGHAT and CDR2 is FQNNGV. The CDR3 spells CASSSRTGPYEQYF. CDR3 nucleotide sequence: TGTGCCAGCAGCTCCAGGACCGGCCCCTACGAGCAGTACTTC.

J is TRBJ2-2 and V is TRBV7-9, with 7 bases aligning to TRBD1. The V segment lost 7 bases and the J segment 1 base; nucleotides outside the gene matches: 9. The CDR3 spans 16 residues. CDR1 and CDR2 from the germline V gene are SEHNR and FQNEAQ (reference sequence). CDR3: CASIPGQAKNTGELFF. The CDR3 nucleotides are TGTGCCAGCATCCCCGGACAGGCGAAGAACACCGGGGAGCTGTTTTTT.

This clonotype was seen a handful of times. The chain has TRBV6-1 and TRBJ2-1, with unresolved D. The V gene's germline CDR1 is MNHNS and CDR2 SASEGT. Trimming took 7 bases from V and 0 from J, leaving 19 bases between them. The CDR3 covers 17 residues. The CDR3: CASIRQPNYPSYNEQFF. The CDR3 nucleotides are TGTGCCAGCATTCGCCAGCCCAACTACCCCTCCTACAATGAGCAGTTCTTC.

By sample fraction, this clonotype is medium-sized (0.01 to 0.1%). The chain joins TRBV25-1 to TRBJ1-3; no definite D call. Trimming took 0 bases from V and 0 from J, leaving 6 bases between them. The length of the CDR3 is 15 residues. The germline gives CDR1 MGHDK, CDR2 SYGVNS. The CDR3 DNA is TGTGCCAGCAGTGAATACGCAATCTCTGGAAACACCATATATTTT. Amino acids: CASSEYAISGNTIYF.

As regards this clonotype: Since no conserved phenylalanine or tryptophan closes the CDR3, a read error is the likely cause. The CDR3 sequence is CASSADGVYGYTL. In nucleotides, the CDR3 is TGCGCCAGCAGCGCGGACGGCGTCTATGGCTACACCCTC. This rearrangement joins TRBV5-1 to TRBJ1-2; unclear D gene. Germline-derived CDR1 and CDR2 are SGHRS and YFSETQ. The CDR3 length is 13 residues. Trimming took off 4 bases at V and 4 bases at J, with 11 bases between the two ends.

V is TRBV5-1 and J is TRBJ2-1; 11 nucleotides match TRBD2. This CDR3 has 17 residues. CDR1 is SGHRS and CDR2 is YFSETQ in the germline V gene. J gave up 4 bases and V 0 bases, and 6 bases lay outside the gene matches. The DNA of the CDR3 is TGCGCCAGCAGCTTGGTCCTAGCGGGAGGAGGGTACAATGAGCAGTTCTTC. This gives the protein CASSLVLAGGGYNEQFF.